These 10 T cell receptor beta chains originate from one sample sequenced in a study of post-analysis software for immune sequencing data (dated by TCRdb to between 2014 and 2016). Points the paper makes about the study in general: Roughly 5 TRBV segments, including TRBV5-6, TRBV5-1 and TRBV20-1, were significantly more frequent in patients than controls.

The library was generated by PCR. Sequencing used an Illumina HiSeq 2500. To reduce PCR and sequencing biases, unique molecular identifiers were incorporated into the TCR beta cDNA libraries. TCRdb's own reprocessing of the public reads used fastp at Q25 and MiXCR and kept productive beta chains. Each entry merges the rows of one CDR3 protein and shows their most common DNA and genes. Present in this sample are 820,000 or so distinct CDR3 sequences, approximately 50% of which were seen just once. The ten most abundant clones make up approximately 4.3% of the sample. No antigens are known for them. Sequencing was performed on blood. Receptors were obtained from a girl aged 5-17 years with multiple sclerosis.

This clonotype came up many times. A junction boundary mismatches the germline segment, possibly from a read error. V is TRBV5-1 and J is TRBJ2-7, with 11 bases lining up with TRBD2. The CDR3 runs to 15 residues. Germline V gene sequence: CDR1 SGHRS, CDR2 YFSETQ. As DNA, the CDR3 is TGTGCCAGCAGTCCGAGGACTAGCGGGTCCTACGAGCAGTACTTC. It encodes CASSPRTSGSYEQYF.

To note about this clonotype: This may come from a read error, since a much larger clone is one base off. CDR3 sequence (DNA): TGCAGCGTCCCGGGACAGCCCACAGATACGCAGTATTTT. Translation: CSVPGQPTDTQYF. This chain connects TRBV29-1 to TRBJ2-3; 7 nucleotides match TRBD1. This CDR3 has 13 amino acids. Germline loops: CDR1 SQVTM, CDR2 ANQGSEA. V was pared by 6 bases and J by 2 bases, with 5 bases of the junction left unmatched.

This chain connects TRBV24-1 to TRBJ2-1; possibly TRBD2 for D (6 bases). The CDR3 is made up of 14 amino acids. The V end lost 5 bases, the J end lost 12 bases, and 19 bases lay between the germline ends. Per germline, CDR1 KGHDR and CDR2 SFDVKD. CDR3 bases: TGTGCCACCAGTGGGGCGGGACCAAGATCGGCGCAGTTCTTC. It yields the protein CATSGAGPRSAQFF.

The chain recombines TRBV6-5 with TRBJ1-2, with D tentatively TRBD1 (6 bases). V lost 0 bases to trimming and J lost 2 bases, with 13 bases between them. The CDR3 consists of 16 residues. The V gene's germline CDR1 is MNHEY and CDR2 SVGAGI. DNA for the CDR3: TGTGCCAGCAGTTACTCGTATAGGGGGACAAACTATGGCTACACCTTC. Its translation: CASSYSYRGTNYGYTF.

This clonotype was observed a few times. V usage is TRBV12-3 or TRBV12-4 and J usage is TRBJ2-5; D is unresolved. The DNA end lines up better with TRBJ2-7; the J call may be wrong. The CDR3 has 13 amino acids. CDR3 region: CASSLPNKYEQYF. CDR3 DNA: TGTGCCAGCAGTTTACCGAACAAGTACGAGCAGTACTTC.

V gene TRBV4-2 combines with J gene TRBJ2-1, with 8 positions matching TRBD1. The CDR3 has 23 residues. With V trimmed by 0 bases and J by 6 bases, 28 bases remained unmatched. Germline CDR1 reads LGHNA; CDR2 reads YNFKEQ. The CDR3 nucleotides read TGTGCCAGCAGCCAAGATCCCGGTGGTGTTCGGACAGGGCGGAACCATCTCCCCAATGAGCAGTTCTTC. Protein product: CASSQDPGGVRTGRNHLPNEQFF.

This clonotype has a handful of counts. The chain uses TRBV14 and TRBJ2-3; D remains ambiguous. This CDR3 region has 16 residues. Germline CDR1 reads SGHDN; CDR2 reads FVKESK. V was clipped by 3 bases and J by 2 bases, with 15 bases between them. The CDR3 sequence is CASSHLMGSLTDTQYF. The CDR3 DNA sequence: TGTGCCAGCAGCCATCTCATGGGTTCGCTCACAGATACGCAGTATTTT.

This clonotype has only a few counts. This chain joins TRBV29-1 and TRBJ2-7; TRBD1 matches at 9 bases. The germline gives CDR1 SQVTM, CDR2 ANQGSEA. Unmatched junction bases numbered 6, after V lost 1 base and J lost 5 bases. The CDR3 has 14 residues. The CDR3 nucleotides read TGCAGCGTTGAAGTGGTCGGGACAGGGAACGAGCAGTACTTC. Protein: CSVEVVGTGNEQYF.

This clonotype was counted only a few times. V gene TRBV5-1 combines with J gene TRBJ2-6; unclear D gene. Germline CDR1 reads SGHRS; CDR2 reads YFSETQ. Trimming took 3 bases from V and 4 from J, leaving 8 bases between them. The CDR3 contains 14 residues. CDR3 DNA sequence: TGCGCCAGCAGCTCCACCCCCGGGGCCAACGTCCTGACTTTC. Translated, it gives CASSSTPGANVLTF.

The chain combines TRBV7-9 with TRBJ2-1, with D hard to call. The CDR3 loop spans 14 amino acids. The V gene lost 6 bases and the J gene lost 7 bases, with 16 bases spanning the gap. Germline values: CDR1 SEHNR, CDR2 FQNEAQ (reference sequence). The CDR3 DNA follows: TGTGCCAGCAGTTCCCGGACCCTGTCTAATGAGCAGTTCTTC. Its translation is CASSSRTLSNEQFF.